This TCR beta chain was sequenced for a study of beta chain features in type 1 diabetes. The wider study: Cell yields, gender and age were similar in healthy donors and patients. General study results and limits: Shorter TCRB CDR3s, moderately but significantly so, were found in Type 1 diabetes patients in all four CD4+ subsets. Cells with high TCR expression could be over-represented when cDNA is sequenced. More deletions and fewer insertions at VDJ junctions were found in patients with type 1 diabetes.

V lost 4 bases to trimming and J lost 1 base, with 5 bases between them. Germline assignment: CDR1 GTSNPN and CDR2 SVGIG (reference sequence). The length of the CDR3 is 12 residues. In all sorted populations, purity surpassed 98%. A word on this clone: The antigen is not known. Other DNA sequences from this sample encode an identical CDR3 as well.

The authors reverse transcribed all of the isolated RNA, so sequencing captured expressed TCRB transcripts. The protocol was immunoSEQ multiplex PCR, while the TCRdb copy is restricted to in-frame clones and leaves out a portion. The sample lists hundreds of thousands of clones; about an eighth were seen once. The clonotype originates from a man aged 18 to 35 with type 1 diabetes. The material sequenced was naive CD4+ T cells from blood. The chain joins TRBV30 to TRBJ1-3; no clear D. As DNA, the CDR3 is TGTGCCTGGACCGGTTCTGGAAACACCATATATTTT. This gives the protein CAWTGSGNTIYF.